The count of the clone carrying this T cell receptor beta chain is one. Sequencing was performed with immunoSEQ multiplex PCR; in TCRdb, only in-frame clones are kept and a portion is missing. The table has around 260,000 clones, around 80% seen once. The data are from a study of blood T cell repertoires in COVID-19. The overall study: Samples came from the United States, Italy and Spain, spanning acute and convalescent COVID-19. The cDNA or gDNA used as material had been derived from T cells, B-cell-depleted T cells, or PBMCs.

Per germline, CDR1 MNHEY and CDR2 SMNVEV (reference sequence). This CDR3 spans 11 amino acids. The germline V and J ends were trimmed by 6 bases and 11 bases, with 13 bases remaining between them. The receptor was isolated from a man aged 25 to 40 with acute COVID-19. The chain has TRBV27 and TRBJ1-1; a weak D match, TRBD1 (6 bases). Sequenced input: PBMCs or T cells enriched from blood (not recorded which). CDR3: CASRGTGRAFF. Here the CDR3 DNA reads TGTGCCAGCAGGGGAACAGGGCGCGCTTTCTTT.